These T cell receptor beta chains were read from a single sample in a study of blood T cell repertoires in COVID-19. Data came from immunoSEQ multiplex PCR; TCRdb stores just in-frame clones and leaves some out. The top ten hold 1.2% of the sample, which has 250,000 to 300,000 clones, 91% seen once. The material sequenced was PBMCs or T cells enriched from blood (not recorded which). These TCRs come from a human donor in a cohort exposed to, infected with or recovered from COVID-19 (not recorded which). The donor label of this sample is uncertain. Each CDR3 is given without its conserved first and last residue. A D gene is named only where the DNA matches it firmly.

TRBV10-3	NA	TRBJ1-5	AISESLRGSGQPQH
TRBV29-1	NA	TRBJ2-1	SVLADTYNEQF
TRBV25-1	TRBD1	TRBJ1-6	ASSVRDRGNSPLH
TRBV7-9	TRBD1	TRBJ1-1	ASSPQTGARIGEAF
TRBV21-1	NA	TRBJ1-2	ASSTGAEYGYT
TRBV30	TRBD2	TRBJ2-3	AWRPLAGGHSDTQY
TRBV27	TRBD2	TRBJ2-5	ASSLAGVYQETQY
TRBV6-5	NA	TRBJ1-1	ASSYSQLREAF
TRBV9	TRBD2	TRBJ2-6	ASSVARGEAVLT
TRBV12-3/TRBV12-4	NA	TRBJ2-4	ASRMRRIQY
TRBV14	NA	TRBJ1-5	ASSQDRGQPQH
TRBV21-1	NA	TRBJ1-4	ASFGGTLKSATNEKLF
TRBV25-1	NA	TRBJ2-7	ASSREGVAYEQY
TRBV29-1	TRBD1	TRBJ1-1	SVQGQGNTEAF
TRBV3-1/TRBV3-2	NA	TRBJ1-3	ASSQFLTGTGNTIY
TRBV12-5	NA	TRBJ1-1	ASGLGQAIMNTEAF
TRBV2	NA	TRBJ1-2	ASRDSLKNGYT
TRBV5-1	TRBD2	TRBJ2-7	ASSFGAGPYEQY
TRBV11-2	NA	TRBJ1-4	ASSFGHGLEKLF
TRBV9	TRBD1	TRBJ2-7	ASSVGTGGSSEQY
TRBV2	NA	TRBJ1-3	ASSAIEVSGNTIY
TRBV6-2/TRBV6-3	TRBD1	TRBJ1-5	ASSSTGREYSNQPQH
TRBV27	NA	TRBJ1-6	ASSLRPRGFNSPLH
TRBV24-1	TRBD1	TRBJ2-1	ATSDVIQGNEQF
TRBV7-8	NA	TRBJ1-5	ASSLVPVPEPQH
TRBV24-1	TRBD1	TRBJ1-2	ATSDPGTEQYGYT
TRBV10-3	NA	TRBJ1-1	ATLPGHGNTEAF